One and the same sample provided the 21 T cell receptor beta chains below, sequenced in a study of blood T cell repertoires in COVID-19. Only in-frame clones appear in the TCRdb table, and some are missing; sequencing was by immunoSEQ multiplex PCR. The data show approximately 240,000 clones, roughly nine tenths seen once. The sequenced sample consisted of PBMCs or T cells enriched from blood (not recorded which). The receptors here all came from a woman between 45 and 60 years old in a cohort exposed to, infected with or recovered from COVID-19 (not recorded which).

The chain combines TRBV19 with TRBJ1-1, with 7 bases aligning to TRBD1. Germline lookup yields CDR1 LNHDA and CDR2 SQIVND (reference sequence). The J segment lost 4 bases and the V segment lost 7 bases, leaving 6 bases of the junction unmatched. This CDR3 has 13 residues. For the CDR3, the DNA is TGTGCCAGTACGAGGGGGCTGGTCACTGAAGCTTTCTTT. Protein sequence: CASTRGLVTEAFF.

Concerning this clone: Other DNA sequences within the sample encode an identical CDR3. The chain joins TRBV7-9 to TRBJ1-6; no clear D. V was cut by 0 bases and J by 10 bases, with 4 bases left in between. From germline, CDR1 is SEHNR and CDR2 FQNEAQ (reference sequence). The CDR3 has 12 residues. Here the CDR3 reads CASSLAESPLHF. As DNA, the CDR3 is TGTGCCAGCAGCTTAGCTGAGTCACCCCTCCACTTT.

The V and J genes are TRBV30 and TRBJ2-1; D not certain. Germline V CDR1 and CDR2: GTSNPN, SVGIG (reference sequence). V lost 1 base and J lost 7, with 5 bases in between. The CDR3 consists of 11 residues. CDR3 DNA: TGTGCCTGGAGTGCCCCTAATGAGCAGTTCTTC. It specifies CAWSAPNEQFF.

The rearrangement links TRBV20-1 to TRBJ1-1; D possibly corresponds to TRBD1 (5 bases). Between the trimmed V and J ends, which lost 3 bases and 1 base, there was a span of 12 bases. The CDR3 is made up of 14 amino acids. Germline loops: CDR1 DFQATT, CDR2 SNEGSKA (reference sequence). CDR3 nucleotide sequence: TGCAGTGCTAGTTCAGCAGGGCCGAACACTGAAGCTTTCTTT. The encoded protein is CSASSAGPNTEAFF.

The chain recombines TRBV5-4 with TRBJ1-3; 10 nucleotides line up with TRBD1. V gave up 0 bases and J gave up 7 bases; unmatched junction bases: 4. Germline assignment: CDR1 SGHNT and CDR2 YYREEE (reference sequence). The CDR3 length is 15 residues. Here the CDR3 DNA reads TGTGCCAGCAGCTTGGGCGGGACAGGGGCGAACACCATATATTTT. Translation gives CASSLGGTGANTIYF.

The rearrangement uses TRBV5-1 and TRBJ2-7; D may be TRBD1 (5 bases). From germline, CDR1 is SGHRS and CDR2 YFSETQ. Trimming shortened V by 2 bases and J by 1 base, and 10 bases separated the two germline ends. CDR3 length equals 14 residues. CDR3 coding DNA: TGCGCCAGCAGCTTAGACAGTCCATCCTACGAGCAGTACTTC. Amino acids: CASSLDSPSYEQYF.

This rearrangement joins TRBV4-3 to TRBJ1-5, with D perhaps TRBD1 (5 bases). Trimming shortened V by 2 bases and J by 6 bases, and 11 bases separated the two germline ends. Germline CDR1 and CDR2: LGHNA and YSLEER. The length of the CDR3 is 14 residues. In DNA, the CDR3 is TGCGCCAGCAGCCAAACACAGGCGAGTCAGCCCCAGCATTTT. This gives the protein CASSQTQASQPQHF.

The table lists this clone with a few counts. The chain joins TRBV15 to TRBJ2-5; D ambiguous. V was trimmed by 2 bases and J by 1 base, leaving 11 bases between them. CDR3 length: 15 residues. Germline loops: CDR1 LNHNV, CDR2 YYDKDF (reference sequence). CDR3 in amino acids: CATSRQRHPQETQYF. CDR3 sequence (DNA): TGTGCCACCAGCAGACAAAGACACCCCCAAGAGACCCAGTACTTC.

DNA for the CDR3: TGCGCCAGCAGCCAAGGACAGGGGGAGACCCAGTACTTC. It specifies CASSQGQGETQYF. The chain couples TRBV5-1 to TRBJ2-5, with TRBD1 identical over 9 bases. The CDR3 contains 13 residues. The germline gives CDR1 SGHRS, CDR2 YFSETQ. Losses at the gene ends were 4 bases for V and 5 bases for J; bases not matched to a gene: 3.

There are a few counts of this clone. The chain links TRBV2 to TRBJ1-2, with D tentatively TRBD1 (6 bases). The V gene lost 8 bases and the J gene lost 1 base, with 8 bases spanning the gap. Germline CDR1 SNHLY, CDR2 FYNNEI. The CDR3 sequence is 12 residues long. The CDR3 sequence is CASGGLNYGYTF. The CDR3 bases are TGTGCCAGCGGGGGCCTTAACTATGGCTACACCTTC.

This clone was seen a single time. The rearrangement uses TRBV24-1 and TRBJ1-5, with 7 bases that match TRBD1. V lost 3 bases, J lost 0 bases, and 7 bases stayed unmatched. CDR1 is KGHDR, CDR2 SFDVKD, per germline. The CDR3 is 17 residues long. CDR3 sequence (DNA): TGTGCCACCAGTGATGCCGGGACAGCTATTAGCAATCAGCCCCAGCATTTT. Translation gives CATSDAGTAISNQPQHF.

The chain's CDR3 is CASSKTGGRGRAEAFF. The DNA for the CDR3 is TGTGCCAGTAGTAAGACAGGGGGCAGGGGAAGAGCTGAAGCTTTCTTT. V gene TRBV19 combines with J gene TRBJ1-1; 10 bases map to TRBD1. In germline, CDR1 is LNHDA, CDR2 SQIVND (reference sequence). The CDR3 is 16 residues long. V lost 4 bases, J lost 6 bases, and 11 bases stayed unmatched. The full variable domain, its missing parts supplied by reference TRBV19 and TRBJ1-1, is DGGITQSPKYLFRKEGQNVTLSCEQNLNHDAMYWYRQDPGQGLRLIYYSQIVNDFQKGDIAEGYSVSREKKESFPLTVTSAQKNPTAFYLCASSKTGGRGRAEAFFGQGTRLTVV.

V and J are TRBV2 and TRBJ1-1; TRBD1 is a possible D gene (5 bases). This CDR3 has 13 residues. Germline V gene data show CDR1 as SNHLY and CDR2 as FYNNEI. In DNA form, the CDR3 reads TGTGCTAGGAGCAAGGGGATCTACACTGAAGCTTTCTTT. Amino acid sequence: CARSKGIYTEAFF.

This clone has a handful of counts. CDR3 sequence: CASSDRQSRLYGYTF. In DNA form, the CDR3 reads TGTGCCAGCAGCGATAGACAGAGTCGCCTCTATGGCTACACCTTC. The chain is built from TRBV14 and TRBJ1-2; tentatively, D is TRBD1 (5 bases). CDR3 length: 15 amino acids. V gave up 5 bases and J gave up 4 bases, with 17 bases separating them. The germline gives CDR1 SGHDN, CDR2 FVKESK.

This rearrangement joins TRBV20-1 to TRBJ1-4; D is possibly TRBD1 (6 bases). Germline V gene sequence: CDR1 DFQATT, CDR2 SNEGSKA (reference sequence). The V and J ends lost 3 bases and 8 bases respectively, with 10 bases between them. The CDR3 contains 12 residues. CDR3: CSASPRGEKLFF. The CDR3 coding sequence is TGCAGTGCTAGTCCCAGGGGAGAAAAACTGTTTTTT.

The chain couples TRBV10-3 to TRBJ2-5; D gene unclear. V was trimmed by 0 bases and J by 3 bases, leaving 5 bases between them. CDR1 is ENHRY, CDR2 SYGVKD, per germline. The CDR3 has 13 residues. Written as DNA, the CDR3 is TGTGCCATCAGTGAGTCACAGAAAGAGACCCAGTACTTC. Amino acid sequence: CAISESQKETQYF.

The chain employs TRBV7-9 and TRBJ2-3, with D possibly matching TRBD1 (6 bases). Looked up from germline, CDR1 is SEHNR and CDR2 is FQNEAQ (reference sequence). This CDR3 spans 14 amino acids. V was shortened by 2 bases and J by 2 bases, with 8 bases between the two germline ends. CDR3 DNA: TGTGCCAGCAGCTTAAGGGACAACACAGATACGCAGTATTTT. It codes for CASSLRDNTDTQYF.

The chain carries TRBV2 and TRBJ2-7; a weak D match, TRBD1 (6 bases). V was cut by 6 bases and J by 10 bases, with 10 bases left in between. This CDR3 comprises 10 residues. Germline V gene lookup returns CDR1 SNHLY and CDR2 FYNNEI. CDR3 sequence reads: CASSTGLQYF. In nucleotides, the CDR3 is TGTGCCAGCAGCACAGGGCTTCAGTACTTC.

The rearrangement uses TRBV29-1 and TRBJ1-2, with a possible D match to TRBD1 (6 bases). V was pared by 6 bases and J by 2 bases, with 16 bases between. The germline V gene encodes CDR1 SQVTM and CDR2 ANQGSEA. The CDR3 contains 14 residues. This chain's CDR3 is CSVNPTGKNYGYTF. The CDR3 bases are TGCAGCGTCAACCCGACAGGAAAAAACTATGGCTACACCTTC.

The rearrangement joins TRBV5-1 to TRBJ2-2; no clear D gene. CDR1 SGHRS and CDR2 YFSETQ come from the germline V gene. V was shortened by 4 bases and J by 4 bases, with 5 bases between the two germline ends. This CDR3 contains 12 residues. The CDR3 is CASSPLTGELFF. CDR3 coding DNA: TGCGCCAGCAGCCCCCTCACCGGGGAGCTGTTTTTT.

The CDR3 reads CATSRVSVRGGEQYF. The CDR3 DNA is TGTGCCACCAGCAGAGTCAGCGTCAGGGGAGGGGAGCAGTACTTC. V gene TRBV15 combines with J gene TRBJ2-7; a possible D gene is TRBD2 (7 bases). V was cut by 1 base and J by 7 bases, with 17 bases left in between. Germline V gives CDR1 LNHNV, CDR2 YYDKDF (reference sequence). The CDR3 extends over 15 amino acids.